Listed below are T cell receptor beta chains from one sample, sequenced in a study of cytomegalovirus exposure and HLA in healthy donors. Profiling relied on immunoSEQ multiplex PCR, and the TCRdb table lists in-frame clones only, not all of them. The repertoire consists of fewer than 150,000 clones, with just under 85% occurring once and the leading ten covering about 3.8%. Specimen: PBMCs. These receptors originate from a man aged 40-49 years in good health and CMV-seropositive. The CDR3 runs from the conserved cysteine through the conserved F or W. A D gene is named only where the DNA matches it firmly. Clone size is given for some rows only: seen once, a few or many times, or a class if the clone is expanded.

cdr3_aa: CAWSVLRTGHYTF; cdr3_nt: TGTGCCTGGAGTGTACTCCGGACAGGGCACTACACCTTC; d_call: TRBD1; v_call: TRBV30; clone_size: NA; j_call: TRBJ1-2
cdr3_aa: CASSLRSGGYTGELFF; cdr3_nt: TGTGCCAGCAGCTTAAGAAGCGGGGGTTACACCGGGGAGCTGTTTTTT; d_call: TRBD2; v_call: TRBV13; clone_size: once; j_call: TRBJ2-2
cdr3_aa: CASSLGRSYEQYF; cdr3_nt: TGTGCCAGCAGCTTAGGTCGCTCCTACGAGCAGTACTTC; d_call: NA; v_call: TRBV13; clone_size: NA; j_call: TRBJ2-7
cdr3_aa: CASSTNRDTEAFF; cdr3_nt: TGTGCCAGTAGTACTAACAGGGACACTGAAGCTTTCTTT; d_call: NA; v_call: TRBV19; clone_size: NA; j_call: TRBJ1-1
cdr3_aa: CASSVRLAGGFNEQFF; cdr3_nt: TGTGCCAGCAGCGTCCGCCTAGCGGGGGGCTTCAATGAGCAGTTCTTC; d_call: TRBD2; v_call: TRBV11-2; clone_size: NA; j_call: TRBJ2-1
cdr3_aa: CASSPASGRIGANVLTF; cdr3_nt: TGTGCCAGCTCACCAGCTAGCGGGAGGATTGGGGCCAACGTCCTGACTTTC; d_call: TRBD2; v_call: TRBV18; clone_size: NA; j_call: TRBJ2-6
cdr3_aa: CASSLEATSGATSTDTQYF; cdr3_nt: TGTGCCAGCAGCTTGGAGGCCACTAGCGGGGCGACTAGCACAGATACGCAGTATTTT; d_call: TRBD2; v_call: TRBV5-4; clone_size: few; j_call: TRBJ2-3
cdr3_aa: CASSQRLAATHEQYF; cdr3_nt: TGTGCCAGCAGTCAGAGACTAGCGGCAACCCACGAGCAGTACTTC; d_call: TRBD2; v_call: TRBV27; clone_size: NA; j_call: TRBJ2-7
cdr3_aa: CASSVRAGDVDEQFF; cdr3_nt: TGTGCCAGCAGCGTAAGAGCGGGAGATGTCGATGAGCAGTTCTTC; d_call: TRBD2; v_call: TRBV9; clone_size: NA; j_call: TRBJ2-1
cdr3_aa: CASSLAGGGSYNEQFF; cdr3_nt: TGCGCCAGCAGCTTAGCGGGAGGCGGCTCCTACAATGAGCAGTTCTTC; d_call: TRBD2; v_call: TRBV5-1; clone_size: NA; j_call: TRBJ2-1
cdr3_aa: CASSPNTSGTYEQYF; cdr3_nt: TGTGCCAGCTCACCCAATACTAGCGGGACTTACGAGCAGTACTTC; d_call: TRBD2; v_call: TRBV18; clone_size: NA; j_call: TRBJ2-7
cdr3_aa: CASSPGLGYYGYTF; cdr3_nt: TGCGCCAGCAGTCCGGGACTCGGGTACTATGGCTACACCTTC; d_call: NA; v_call: TRBV5-1; clone_size: once; j_call: TRBJ1-2
cdr3_aa: CASSLNPGNTEAFF; cdr3_nt: TGTGCCAGCAGCTTAAACCCAGGTAACACTGAAGCTTTCTTT; d_call: NA; v_call: TRBV7-6; clone_size: once; j_call: TRBJ1-1
cdr3_aa: CASSDRGGTGANVLTF; cdr3_nt: TGCGCCAGCAGCGACAGGGGAGGCACGGGGGCCAACGTCCTGACTTTC; d_call: TRBD1; v_call: TRBV4-1; clone_size: NA; j_call: TRBJ2-6
cdr3_aa: CATSLQTGNGETQYF; cdr3_nt: TGTGCCACCTCGCTACAGACGGGAAATGGAGAGACCCAGTACTTC; d_call: NA; v_call: TRBV6-1; clone_size: NA; j_call: TRBJ2-5
cdr3_aa: CASSGQIHTREDTGELFF; cdr3_nt: TGTGCCAGCAGCGGACAAATCCATACGCGGGAGGACACCGGGGAGCTGTTTTTT; d_call: TRBD2; v_call: TRBV9; clone_size: NA; j_call: TRBJ2-2
cdr3_aa: CASSKGQGRRNTEAFF; cdr3_nt: TGTGCCAGCAGCAAGGGACAGGGGAGAAGGAACACTGAAGCTTTCTTT; d_call: TRBD1; v_call: TRBV5-4; clone_size: NA; j_call: TRBJ1-1
cdr3_aa: CASSPGQGASRNNEQFF; cdr3_nt: TGTGCCAGCAGCCCAGGACAGGGGGCTAGCCGGAACAATGAGCAGTTCTTC; d_call: TRBD1; v_call: TRBV5-5; clone_size: few; j_call: TRBJ2-1
cdr3_aa: CASSSGTSAYNEQFF; cdr3_nt: TGTGCCAGCAGCAGCGGGACTAGCGCCTACAATGAGCAGTTCTTC; d_call: TRBD2; v_call: TRBV7-3; clone_size: NA; j_call: TRBJ2-1
cdr3_aa: CSSSKGLAGVSSYEQYF; cdr3_nt: TGTTCCAGCAGCAAGGGACTAGCGGGGGTTAGCTCCTACGAGCAGTACTTC; d_call: TRBD2; v_call: TRBV7-9; clone_size: NA; j_call: TRBJ2-7
cdr3_aa: CASSRDRGKETQYF; cdr3_nt: TGTGCCAGCAGCCGGGACAGGGGAAAAGAGACCCAGTACTTC; d_call: TRBD1; v_call: TRBV6-1; clone_size: NA; j_call: TRBJ2-5
cdr3_aa: CASSYWGRGETQYF; cdr3_nt: TGTGCCAGCAGTTACTGGGGGCGCGGAGAGACCCAGTACTTC; d_call: NA; v_call: TRBV6-5; clone_size: NA; j_call: TRBJ2-5
cdr3_aa: CASSKAPGETYNEQFF; cdr3_nt: TGTGCCAGCAGCAAAGCGCCGGGAGAGACCTACAATGAGCAGTTCTTC; d_call: NA; v_call: TRBV21-1; clone_size: few; j_call: TRBJ2-1
cdr3_aa: CAISGGTGGGGAFF; cdr3_nt: TGTGCCATCAGTGGCGGGACAGGGGGCGGAGGAGCTTTCTTT; d_call: TRBD1; v_call: TRBV10-3; clone_size: NA; j_call: TRBJ1-1
cdr3_aa: CASSNLDRNQPQHF; cdr3_nt: TGCGCCAGCAGTAATTTGGACAGAAATCAGCCCCAGCATTTT; d_call: NA; v_call: TRBV10-2; clone_size: NA; j_call: TRBJ1-5